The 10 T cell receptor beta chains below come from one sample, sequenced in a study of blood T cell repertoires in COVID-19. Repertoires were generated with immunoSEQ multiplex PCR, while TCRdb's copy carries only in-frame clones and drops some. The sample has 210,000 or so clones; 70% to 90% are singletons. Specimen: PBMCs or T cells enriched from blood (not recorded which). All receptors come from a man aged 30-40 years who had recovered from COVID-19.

CDR3: CASSTMTGGRTEAFF. The CDR3 DNA reads TGTGCCAGCAGCACCATGACAGGGGGTAGAACTGAAGCTTTCTTT. This chain connects TRBV7-2 to TRBJ1-1; 9 nucleotides line up with TRBD1. Germline V gene lookup returns CDR1 SGHTA and CDR2 FQGNSA. The CDR3 covers 15 residues. With 5 bases clipped from V and 5 bases from J, the junction kept 9 bases outside the gene matches.

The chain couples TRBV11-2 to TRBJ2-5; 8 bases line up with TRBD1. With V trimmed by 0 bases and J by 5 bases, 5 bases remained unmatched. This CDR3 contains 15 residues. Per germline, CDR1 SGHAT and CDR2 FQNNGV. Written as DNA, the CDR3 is TGTGCCAGCAGCTTAGACAGGGGGCGGTGGGAGACCCAGTACTTC. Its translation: CASSLDRGRWETQYF.

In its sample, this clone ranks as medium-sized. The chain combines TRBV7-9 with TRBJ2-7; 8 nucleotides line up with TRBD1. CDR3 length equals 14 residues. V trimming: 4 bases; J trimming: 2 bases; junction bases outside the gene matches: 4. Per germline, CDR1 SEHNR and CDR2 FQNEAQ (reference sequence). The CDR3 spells CASSSGQGTYEQYF. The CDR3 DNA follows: TGTGCCAGCAGCTCAGGACAGGGCACCTACGAGCAGTACTTC.

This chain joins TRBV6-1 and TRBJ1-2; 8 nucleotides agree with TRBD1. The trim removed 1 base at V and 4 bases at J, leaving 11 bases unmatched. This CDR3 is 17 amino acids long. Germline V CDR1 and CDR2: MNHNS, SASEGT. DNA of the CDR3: TGTGCCAGCAGTGAAGGTGGGACAGGCGCCACAGGCTATGGCTACACCTTC. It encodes CASSEGGTGATGYGYTF.

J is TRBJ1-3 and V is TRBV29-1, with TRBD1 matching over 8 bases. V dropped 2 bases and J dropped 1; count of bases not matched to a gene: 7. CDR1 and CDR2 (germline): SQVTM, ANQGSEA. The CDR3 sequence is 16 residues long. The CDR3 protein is CSVEKDRATSGNTIYF. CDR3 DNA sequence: TGCAGCGTTGAAAAGGACAGGGCCACGTCTGGAAACACCATATATTTT.

In nucleotides, the CDR3 is TGTGCCAGCAGCCCACCCCGGGAAGCGGCCTACGAGCAGTACTTC. Its translation is CASSPPREAAYEQYF. V gene TRBV13 combines with J gene TRBJ2-7; perhaps TRBD2 as D (5 bases). Germline CDR1 and CDR2: PRHDT and FYEKMQ (reference sequence). The CDR3 sequence is 15 residues long. Between the trimmed V and J ends, which lost 5 bases and 2 bases, there was a span of 16 bases. Drawing the rest from reference TRBV13 and TRBJ2-7, the complete variable domain is AAGVIQSPRHLIKEKRETATLKCYPIPRHDTVYWYQQGPGQDPQFLISFYEKMQSDKGSIPDRFSAQQFSDYHSELNMSSLELGDSALYFCASSPPREAAYEQYFGPGTRLTVT.

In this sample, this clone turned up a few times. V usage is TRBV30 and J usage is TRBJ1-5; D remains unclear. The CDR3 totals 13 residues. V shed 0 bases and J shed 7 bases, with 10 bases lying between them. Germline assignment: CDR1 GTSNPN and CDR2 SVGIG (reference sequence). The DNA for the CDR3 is TGTGCCTGGAGTGTGAAGTCGGGGCAGCCCCAGCATTTT. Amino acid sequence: CAWSVKSGQPQHF.

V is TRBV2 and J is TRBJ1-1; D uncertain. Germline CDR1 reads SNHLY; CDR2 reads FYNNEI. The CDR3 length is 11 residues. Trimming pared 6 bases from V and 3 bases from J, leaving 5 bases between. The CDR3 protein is CASSVDTEAFF. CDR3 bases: TGTGCCAGCAGCGTTGACACTGAAGCTTTCTTT.

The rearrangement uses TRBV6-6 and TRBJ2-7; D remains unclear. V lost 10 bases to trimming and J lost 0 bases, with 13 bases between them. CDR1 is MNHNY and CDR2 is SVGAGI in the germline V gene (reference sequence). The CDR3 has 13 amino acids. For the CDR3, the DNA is TGTGCCATCGGAGAACGGAGCTCCTACGAGCAGTACTTC. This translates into CAIGERSSYEQYF.

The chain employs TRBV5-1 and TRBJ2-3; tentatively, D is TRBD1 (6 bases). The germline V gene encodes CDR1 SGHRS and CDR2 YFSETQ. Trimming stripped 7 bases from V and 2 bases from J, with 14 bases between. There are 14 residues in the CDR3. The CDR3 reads CASGEQGPTDTQYF. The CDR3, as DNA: TGCGCCAGCGGCGAACAGGGCCCCACAGATACGCAGTATTTT.